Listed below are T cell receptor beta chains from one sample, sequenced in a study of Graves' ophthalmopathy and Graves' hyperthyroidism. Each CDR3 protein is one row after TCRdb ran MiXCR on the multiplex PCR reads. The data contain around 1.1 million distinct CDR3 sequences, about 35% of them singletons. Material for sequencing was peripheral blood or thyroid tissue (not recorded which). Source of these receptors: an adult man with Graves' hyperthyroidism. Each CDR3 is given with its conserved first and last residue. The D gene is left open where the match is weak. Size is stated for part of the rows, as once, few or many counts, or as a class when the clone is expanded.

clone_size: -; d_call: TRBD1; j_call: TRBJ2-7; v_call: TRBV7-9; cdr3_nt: TGTGCCAGCAGCACAACCGGGACAGAGAGCTCCTACGAGCAGTACTTC; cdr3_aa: CASSTTGTESSYEQYF
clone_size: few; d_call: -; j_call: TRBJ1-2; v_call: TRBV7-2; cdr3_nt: TGTGCCAGCAGCTTAGGGCACGGGGGCTACACCTTC; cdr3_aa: CASSLGHGGYTF
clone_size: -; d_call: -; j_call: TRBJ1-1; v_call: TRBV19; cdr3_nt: TGTGCCAGTAGCCCACCCCGGGGGGGGAAGCCTGAAGCTTTCTTT; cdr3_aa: CASSPPRGGKPEAFF
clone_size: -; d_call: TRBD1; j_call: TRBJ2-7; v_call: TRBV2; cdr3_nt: TGTGCCGGCCGGACAGGGACCAACGAGCAGTACTTC; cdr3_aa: CAGRTGTNEQYF
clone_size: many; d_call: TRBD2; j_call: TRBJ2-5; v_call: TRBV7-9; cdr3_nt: TGTGCCAGCAGCTTAGAGGGACTAGCGGGAGTAGAGACCCAGTACTTC; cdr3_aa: CASSLEGLAGVETQYF
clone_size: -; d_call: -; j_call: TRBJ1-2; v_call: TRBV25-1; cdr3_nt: TGTGCCAGCAGTATCACCACAGGAATCAACTATGGCTACACCTTC; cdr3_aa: CASSITTGINYGYTF
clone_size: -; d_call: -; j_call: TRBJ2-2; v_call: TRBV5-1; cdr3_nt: TGCGCCAGCAGCTCCCAGGGAAATTTTTACACCGGGGAGCTGTTTTTT; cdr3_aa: CASSSQGNFYTGELFF
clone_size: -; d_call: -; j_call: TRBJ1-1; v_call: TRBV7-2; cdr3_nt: TGTGCCAGCCGAAACCGGGGGAGGAACACTGAAGCTTTCTTT; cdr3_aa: CASRNRGRNTEAFF
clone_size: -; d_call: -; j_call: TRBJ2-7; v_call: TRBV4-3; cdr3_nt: TGCGCCAGCAGATATCAGGTAGCTCGCTCCTACGAGCAGTACTTC; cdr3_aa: CASRYQVARSYEQYF
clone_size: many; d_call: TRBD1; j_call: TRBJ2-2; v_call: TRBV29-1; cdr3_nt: TGCAGCGTTTCCGGGACAGTTTCGAACACCGGGGAGCTGTTTTTT; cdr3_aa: CSVSGTVSNTGELFF
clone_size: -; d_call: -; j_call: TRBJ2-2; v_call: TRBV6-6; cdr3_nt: TGTGCCAGCAGGGATATGGGGGACACCGGGGAGCTGTTTTTT; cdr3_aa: CASRDMGDTGELFF
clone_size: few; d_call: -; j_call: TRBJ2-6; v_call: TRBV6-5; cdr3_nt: TGTGCCAGCACGAGGGCCAACGTCCTGACTTTC; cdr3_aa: CASTRANVLTF